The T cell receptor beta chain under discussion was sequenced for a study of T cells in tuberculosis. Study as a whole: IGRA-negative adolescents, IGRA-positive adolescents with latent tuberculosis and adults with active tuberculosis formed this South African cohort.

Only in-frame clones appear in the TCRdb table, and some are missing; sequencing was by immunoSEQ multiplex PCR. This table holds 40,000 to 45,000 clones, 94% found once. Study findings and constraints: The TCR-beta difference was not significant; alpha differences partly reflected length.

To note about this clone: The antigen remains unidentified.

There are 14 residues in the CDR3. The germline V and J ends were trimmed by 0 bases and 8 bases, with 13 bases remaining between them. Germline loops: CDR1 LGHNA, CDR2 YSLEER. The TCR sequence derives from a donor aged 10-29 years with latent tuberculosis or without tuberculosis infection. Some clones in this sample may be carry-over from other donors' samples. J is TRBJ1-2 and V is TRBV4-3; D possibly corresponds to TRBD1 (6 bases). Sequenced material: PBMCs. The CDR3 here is CASSQDSGDGGYTF. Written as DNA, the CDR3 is TGCGCCAGCAGCCAAGATTCAGGGGACGGCGGCTACACCTTC.